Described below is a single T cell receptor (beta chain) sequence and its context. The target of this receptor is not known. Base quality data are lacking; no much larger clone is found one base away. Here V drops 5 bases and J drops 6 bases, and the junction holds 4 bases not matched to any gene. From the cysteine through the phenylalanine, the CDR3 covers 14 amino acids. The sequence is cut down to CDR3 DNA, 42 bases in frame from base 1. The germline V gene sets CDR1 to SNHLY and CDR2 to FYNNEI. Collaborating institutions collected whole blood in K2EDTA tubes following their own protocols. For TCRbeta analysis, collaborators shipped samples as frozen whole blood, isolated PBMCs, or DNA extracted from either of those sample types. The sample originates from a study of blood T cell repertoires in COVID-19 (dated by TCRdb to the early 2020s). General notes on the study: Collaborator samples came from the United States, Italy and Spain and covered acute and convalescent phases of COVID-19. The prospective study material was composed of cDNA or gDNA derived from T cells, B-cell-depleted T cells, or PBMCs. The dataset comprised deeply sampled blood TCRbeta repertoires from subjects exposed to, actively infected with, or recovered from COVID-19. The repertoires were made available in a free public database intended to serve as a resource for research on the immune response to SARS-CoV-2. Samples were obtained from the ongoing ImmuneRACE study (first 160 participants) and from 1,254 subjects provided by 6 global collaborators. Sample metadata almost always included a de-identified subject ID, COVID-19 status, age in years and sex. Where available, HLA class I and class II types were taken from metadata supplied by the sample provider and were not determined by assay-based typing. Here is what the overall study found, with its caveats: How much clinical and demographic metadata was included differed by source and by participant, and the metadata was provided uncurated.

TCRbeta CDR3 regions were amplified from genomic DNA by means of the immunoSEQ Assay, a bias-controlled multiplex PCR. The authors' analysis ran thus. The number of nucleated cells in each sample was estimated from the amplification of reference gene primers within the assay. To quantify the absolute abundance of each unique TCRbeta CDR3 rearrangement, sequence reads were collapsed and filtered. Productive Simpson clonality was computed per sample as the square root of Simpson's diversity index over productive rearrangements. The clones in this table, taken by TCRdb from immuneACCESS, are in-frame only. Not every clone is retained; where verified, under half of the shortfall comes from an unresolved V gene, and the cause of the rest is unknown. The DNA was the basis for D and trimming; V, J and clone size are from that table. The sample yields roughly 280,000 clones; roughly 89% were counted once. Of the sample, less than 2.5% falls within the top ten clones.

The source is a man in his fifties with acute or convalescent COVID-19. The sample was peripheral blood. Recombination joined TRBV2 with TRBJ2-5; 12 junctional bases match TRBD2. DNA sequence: TGTGCCAGCAGTTGGACTAGCGGGGCACAGACCCAGTACTTC. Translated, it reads CASSWTSGAQTQYF.